The 17 T cell receptor beta chains below come from one sample, sequenced in a study of T-cell memory formation after mild COVID-19. TCRdb itself ran the 5' RACE reads through MiXCR, one entry per CDR3 protein. This table holds about 560,000 distinct CDR3 sequences, less than 25% found once. The specimen was PBMCs or a T cell subset sorted from them (not recorded which). The receptors here all came from an adult woman who had mild COVID-19 (a few samples of this study predate the infection). Cell type and time point are not known.

The rearrangement uses TRBV7-2 and TRBJ1-5; D gene uncertain. Germline V lookup: CDR1 SGHTA, CDR2 FQGNSA. The length of the CDR3 is 13 residues. The V end lost 5 bases, the J end lost 7 bases, and 12 bases lay between the germline ends. CDR3 nucleotide sequence: TGTGCCAGCAGCCCTGCCCTGGACCAGCCCCAGCATTTT. It encodes CASSPALDQPQHF.

This clonotype was observed a few times. The J gene is TRBJ2-1, the V gene TRBV2; the match to TRBD1 covers 7 bases. This CDR3 region has 13 residues. The V gene end was trimmed by 10 bases and the J gene end by 1 base; junction bases not matched to a gene: 4. CDR1 SNHLY and CDR2 FYNNEI come from the germline V gene. This chain's CDR3 is CATRTGSYNEQFF. CDR3 in DNA: TGTGCCACCAGGACAGGTTCCTACAATGAGCAGTTCTTC.

The V call is TRBV12-3 or TRBV12-4, the J call TRBJ2-6, with no clear D. Trimming cost V 6 bases and J 0 bases, with 15 bases left between them. This CDR3 has 17 residues. CDR3 bases: TGTGCCAGCAGAACTCGTGGGATACACTCTGGGGCCAACGTCCTGACTTTC. Amino acid sequence: CASRTRGIHSGANVLTF.

There are a few counts of this clonotype. V gene TRBV27 combines with J gene TRBJ2-1, with 7 bases lining up with TRBD1. The germline gives CDR1 MNHEY, CDR2 SMNVEV (reference sequence). V trimming: 4 bases; J trimming: 6 bases; junction bases outside the gene matches: 6. The CDR3 covers 14 residues. The CDR3 sequence is CASSSPRDSNEQFF. CDR3 DNA: TGTGCCAGCAGTTCCCCCCGGGACAGCAATGAGCAGTTCTTC.

This clonotype has a handful of counts. The rearrangement uses TRBV6-2 or TRBV6-3 and TRBJ2-6; D is possibly TRBD2 (5 bases). Trimming stripped 4 bases from V and 0 bases from J, with 7 bases between. The CDR3 loop spans 15 amino acids. Germline V gives CDR1 MNHEY, CDR2 SVGEGT. The CDR3 DNA is TGTGCCAGCAGTTTGGAGGACTCTGGGGCCAACGTCCTGACTTTC. It codes for CASSLEDSGANVLTF.

This rearrangement joins TRBV12-3 or TRBV12-4 to TRBJ2-1, with 8 bases identical to TRBD2. The CDR3 is 14 amino acids. V was pared by 6 bases and J by 2 bases, with 3 bases of the junction left unmatched. In DNA form, the CDR3 reads TGTGCCAGCAGGATCGGGGGGGCCTACAATGAGCAGTTCTTC. The encoded protein is CASRIGGAYNEQFF.

The V and J genes are TRBV12-3 or TRBV12-4 and TRBJ2-7, with a tentative D call TRBD1 (5 bases). This CDR3 is built from 14 residues. V was trimmed by 2 bases and J by 1 base, leaving 9 bases between them. The CDR3: CASSLNAGSYEQYF. Written as DNA, the CDR3 is TGTGCCAGCAGTTTAAATGCAGGGTCCTACGAGCAGTACTTC.

V usage is TRBV11-2 and J usage is TRBJ1-1; TRBD1 might be the D (6 bases). The CDR3 totals 14 residues. Trimming pared 5 bases from V and 2 bases from J, leaving 12 bases between. Germline loops: CDR1 SGHAT, CDR2 FQNNGV. DNA for the CDR3: TGTGCCAGCAGCGCGAGGACAGAAAACACTGAAGCTTTCTTT. Translating gives CASSARTENTEAFF.

This clonotype was found a few times. V usage is TRBV14 and J usage is TRBJ2-5; 7 bases line up with TRBD1. Germline V gene data show CDR1 as SGHDN and CDR2 as FVKESK. This CDR3 is 15 amino acids long. The trim removed 1 base at V and 4 bases at J, leaving 6 bases unmatched. The CDR3: CASSQGQGYRETQYF. In DNA, the CDR3 is TGTGCCAGCAGCCAAGGACAGGGATATAGAGAGACCCAGTACTTC.

This clonotype came up a few times. The chain couples TRBV20-1 to TRBJ2-5; D possibly corresponds to TRBD1 (7 bases). Germline loops: CDR1 DFQATT, CDR2 SNEGSKA (reference sequence). This CDR3 has 15 amino acids. The V gene lost 0 bases and the J gene lost 4 bases, with 15 bases spanning the gap. The CDR3 coding sequence is TGCAGTGCTAGAGATTACAGGGGAGGCGGAGAGACCCAGTACTTC. It codes for CSARDYRGGGETQYF.

This clonotype occurred a few times. The chain links TRBV15 to TRBJ1-2; D possibly corresponds to TRBD1 (5 bases). Trimming cost V 0 bases and J 4 bases, with 12 bases left between them. The CDR3 is 15 residues long. The germline V gene has CDR1 LNHNV and CDR2 YYDKDF (reference sequence). The DNA of the CDR3 is TGTGCCACCAGCAGAGATACAGGACACTCCTATGGCTACACCTTC. Its translation: CATSRDTGHSYGYTF.

The chain recombines TRBV11-3 with TRBJ2-2, with a possible D match to TRBD1 (6 bases). The V and J ends lost 4 bases and 3 bases respectively, with 12 bases between them. The CDR3 has 15 residues. Germline V CDR1 and CDR2: SGHNT, YENEEA. The CDR3 sequence is CASSSVGGHTGELFF. In DNA form, the CDR3 reads TGTGCCAGCAGCTCGGTTGGGGGCCACACCGGGGAGCTGTTTTTT.

The CDR3, as DNA: TGTGCCAGCAGTTACTCCTCAGGGGGAAACATTCAGTACTTC. Its protein product is CASSYSSGGNIQYF. The chain recombines TRBV6-5 with TRBJ2-4, with 7 bases that match TRBD1. Trimming took 0 bases from V and 6 from J; bases not matched to a gene: 2. CDR1 MNHEY and CDR2 SVGAGI come from the germline V gene. The CDR3 is 14 residues long.

The CDR3 DNA sequence: TGTGCCAGCACCGCGGGGGGGCGCCTTTACACAGATACGCAGTATTTT. It is translated as CASTAGGRLYTDTQYF. The rearrangement joins TRBV12-3 or TRBV12-4 to TRBJ2-3, with 9 bases matching TRBD2. The CDR3 runs to 16 residues. The ends lost 7 bases at V and 2 bases at J; junction bases unmatched: 10.

This clonotype showed up just a few times. This rearrangement joins TRBV20-1 to TRBJ2-7; 8 positions agree with TRBD2. Losses at the gene ends were 0 bases for V and 6 bases for J; bases not matched to a gene: 10. The CDR3 is 15 residues long. The V gene's germline CDR1 is DFQATT and CDR2 SNEGSKA (reference sequence). The CDR3 here is CSARDKEREYVEQYF. The CDR3 DNA sequence: TGCAGTGCTAGAGATAAGGAGCGGGAGTACGTCGAGCAGTACTTC.

The rearrangement links TRBV7-2 to TRBJ2-7; 9 bases are a match to TRBD1. The J segment lost 3 bases and the V segment lost 3 bases, leaving 6 bases of the junction unmatched. CDR1 and CDR2 from the germline V gene are SGHTA and FQGNSA. The CDR3 is 15 amino acids. CDR3 amino acids: CASSFPGQGVYEQYF. CDR3 in DNA: TGTGCCAGCAGCTTTCCGGGACAGGGAGTCTACGAGCAGTACTTC.

V usage is TRBV7-9 and J usage is TRBJ2-3, with 8 bases matching TRBD2. This CDR3 is built from 17 residues. CDR1 is SEHNR and CDR2 is FQNEAQ in the germline V gene (reference sequence). V gave up 5 bases and J gave up 2 bases; unmatched junction bases: 12. CDR3 sequence (DNA): TGTGCCAGCAGCCCCCCGGCGGCGGGGGGCGACACAGATACGCAGTATTTT. Translation gives CASSPPAAGGDTDTQYF. The whole variable domain, filled in from reference TRBV7-9 and TRBJ2-3, reads DTGVSQNPRHKITKRGQNVTFRCDPISEHNRLYWYRQTLGQGPEFLTYFQNEAQLEKSRLLSDRFSAERPKGSFSTLEIQRTEQGDSAMYLCASSPPAAGGDTDTQYFGPGTRLTVL.